The next 6 T cell receptor beta chains were all read from a single sample in a study of blood T cells in healthy people across ages. Using a J-beta primer mix together with a sample-barcoded 5' primer, a second PCR was run for about 6 to 11 cycles. TCRdb processed the 5' RACE reads anew with MiXCR; each CDR3 protein has one entry. The data hold some 710,000 distinct CDR3 sequences, with over 20% observed a single time. Sample: blood. The receptors shown here come from a man aged 70-80 years in good health.

V and J are TRBV3-1 and TRBJ2-7, with a possible D match to TRBD2 (6 bases). Trimming stripped 4 bases from V and 6 bases from J, with 13 bases between. This CDR3 region has 13 residues. Germline-derived CDR1 and CDR2 are LGHDT and YNNKEL (reference sequence). The CDR3 loop reads CASSPWRGGEQYF. The CDR3 bases are TGTGCCAGCAGCCCTTGGCGGGGCGGCGAGCAGTACTTC.

V is TRBV4-1 and J is TRBJ1-4; tentatively, D is TRBD1 (5 bases). V dropped 3 bases and J dropped 7 bases, with 15 bases sitting between them. The germline gives CDR1 MGHRA, CDR2 YSYEKL. The CDR3 has 15 amino acids. CDR3: CASSQEITRGEKLFF. CDR3 bases: TGCGCCAGCAGCCAGGAGATCACGAGGGGTGAAAAACTGTTTTTT.

This clonotype showed up many times. J is TRBJ2-3 and V is TRBV6-5; TRBD1 matches 8 bases. With V trimmed by 4 bases and J by 4 bases, 7 bases remained unmatched. The germline gives CDR1 MNHEY, CDR2 SVGAGI. The CDR3 has 15 residues. Here the CDR3 reads CASSSGQGRSDTQYF. DNA for the CDR3: TGTGCCAGCAGTTCAGGACAGGGACGGTCAGATACGCAGTATTTT.

The chain joins TRBV29-1 to TRBJ2-5; no clear D gene. Matching the DNA end better, TRBJ2-7 makes the J call doubtful. The CDR3 is 14 residues long. Germline CDR1 reads SQVTM; CDR2 reads ANQGSEA. Written as DNA, the CDR3 is TGCAGCGTTGAACTGCGGCAGGCCTCCTACGAGCAGTACTTC. Protein product: CSVELRQASYEQYF.

This sequence joins TRBV28 and TRBJ2-7, with D possibly being TRBD1 or TRBD2 (5 bases each). The V end was cut by 8 bases, the J end by 0 bases, with 11 bases between. The CDR3 is 13 residues long. Germline CDR1 MDHEN, CDR2 SYDVKM. CDR3 protein: CASWDGGSYEQYF. The CDR3 DNA reads TGTGCCAGCTGGGACGGAGGCTCCTACGAGCAGTACTTC.

The rearrangement links TRBV20-1 to TRBJ2-1, with D uncertain. Germline V gene lookup returns CDR1 DFQATT and CDR2 SNEGSKA (reference sequence). This CDR3 has 11 amino acids. CDR3 protein: CSATRSGEQFF. CDR3 nucleotide sequence: TGCAGCGCCACGCGGTCGGGTGAGCAGTTCTTC.